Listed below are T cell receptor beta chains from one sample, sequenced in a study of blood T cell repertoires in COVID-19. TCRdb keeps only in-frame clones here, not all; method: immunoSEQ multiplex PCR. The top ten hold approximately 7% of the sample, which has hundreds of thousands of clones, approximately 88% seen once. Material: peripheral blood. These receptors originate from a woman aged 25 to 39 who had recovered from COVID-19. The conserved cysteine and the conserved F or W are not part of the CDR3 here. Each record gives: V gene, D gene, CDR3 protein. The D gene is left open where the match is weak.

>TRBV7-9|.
ASSLWRGPTEAF
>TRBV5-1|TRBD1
ASSPMTGEAYGYT
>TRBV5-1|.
ASSSPEGRSGWANVLT
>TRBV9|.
ASTPSGDGNQPQH
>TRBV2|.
ASKSKASQTSYT
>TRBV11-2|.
ASSLGGGMKTEAF
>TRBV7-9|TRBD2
ASSPRLAGGPSEQF
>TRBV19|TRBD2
ASSWTSGTGDTQY
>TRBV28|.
ASSEAELYGYT
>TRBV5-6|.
ASSLVTLQGNTIY
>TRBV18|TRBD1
ASSFGQGGEQY
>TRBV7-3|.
ASSLTGVNSPLH
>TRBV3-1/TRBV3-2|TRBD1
ASSDKTGGYEQY
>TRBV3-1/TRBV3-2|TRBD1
ASKGQGGSPLH
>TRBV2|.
ASTLQGLRSGANVLT
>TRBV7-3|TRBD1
ASSPSWGDRDREAGELF
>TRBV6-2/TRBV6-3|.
ASSYGSPPYEQY
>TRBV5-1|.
ASSLGGNGETQY
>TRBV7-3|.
ASSPRAGLNTEAF
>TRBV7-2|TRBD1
ASSFGDRFTDTQY
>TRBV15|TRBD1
ATQRDRVRSYEQY
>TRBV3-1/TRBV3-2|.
ASSQEVSHETQY
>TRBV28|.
ASSSQGGPYGYT
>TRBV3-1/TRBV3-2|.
ASSHTVNSPLH
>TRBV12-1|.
ASSFASGGCEQY
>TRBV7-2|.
ASSSRQDRGTQY